The present TCR beta chain was sequenced within a study of shared clonotypes between healthy human individuals. Unsorted samples used some 89 million PBMCs for genomic DNA. Assay used: immunoSEQ multiplex PCR; TCRdb lists only in-frame clones, some missing. The repertoire includes approximately 440,000 clones, 70% to 80% of them detected once, and about 12% sits in the top ten. The CDR3 consists of 13 residues. The germline V gene has CDR1 SNHLY and CDR2 FYNNEI. Between the trimmed V and J ends, which lost 5 bases and 3 bases, there was a span of 10 bases. The rearrangement links TRBV2 to TRBJ2-5; D might be TRBD1 (5 bases). The clonotype comes from a woman aged 40 to 49 in good health. Some clones in this sample may be carry-over from other donors' samples. The sample was PBMCs. The CDR3 spells CASSTDRKETQYF. The CDR3 DNA sequence: TGTGCCAGCAGTACAGACAGAAAAGAGACCCAGTACTTC.